A few counts support the clone carrying this T cell receptor (beta chain). Its cognate antigen is unknown. The authors ran a second PCR of roughly 6 to 12 cycles using a sample-barcoded 5' primer and a J-beta primer mix. TCRdb reprocessed the 5' RACE reads via MiXCR and lists one record per CDR3 protein. The sample holds more than 700,000 distinct CDR3 sequences, about 55% seen once. The entry originates in a study of blood T cells in healthy people across ages. Notes on the study in general: Significant beta diversity loss was already apparent by age approximately 38, declining roughly linearly.

The TCR comes from a man older than 75 in good health. The sequencing sample was made of blood.

This CDR3 is CSARRQWLQETQYF. The CDR3 nucleotides are TGCAGTGCTAGGAGGCAGTGGCTCCAAGAGACCCAGTACTTC. The chain recombines TRBV20-1 with TRBJ2-5; no clear D. In germline, CDR1 is DFQATT, CDR2 SNEGSKA (reference sequence). Trimming left V 3 bases short and J 1 base short, with 12 bases between. The CDR3 contains 14 residues.